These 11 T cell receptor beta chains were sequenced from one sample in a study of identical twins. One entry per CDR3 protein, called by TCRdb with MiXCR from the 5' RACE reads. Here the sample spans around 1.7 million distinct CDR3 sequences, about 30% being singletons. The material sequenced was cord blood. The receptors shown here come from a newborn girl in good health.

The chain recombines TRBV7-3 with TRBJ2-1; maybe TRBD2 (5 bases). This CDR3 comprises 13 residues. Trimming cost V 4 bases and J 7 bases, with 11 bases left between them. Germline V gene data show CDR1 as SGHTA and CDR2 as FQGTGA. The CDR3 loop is CASSWTGVNEQFF. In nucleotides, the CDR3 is TGTGCCAGCAGCTGGACCGGGGTTAATGAGCAGTTCTTC.

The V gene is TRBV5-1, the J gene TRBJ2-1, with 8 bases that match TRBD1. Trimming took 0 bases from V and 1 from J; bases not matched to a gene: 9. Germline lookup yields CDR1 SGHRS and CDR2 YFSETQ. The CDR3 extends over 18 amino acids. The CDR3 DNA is TGCGCCAGCAGCTTGGGATGGACAGGGAAGGGATCCTACAATGAGCAGTTCTTC. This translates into CASSLGWTGKGSYNEQFF.

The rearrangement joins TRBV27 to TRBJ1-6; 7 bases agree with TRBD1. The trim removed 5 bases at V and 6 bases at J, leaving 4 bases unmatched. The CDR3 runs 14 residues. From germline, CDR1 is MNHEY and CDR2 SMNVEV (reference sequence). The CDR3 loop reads CASSTRDSNSPLHF. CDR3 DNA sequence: TGTGCCAGCAGTACCCGGGACAGTAATTCACCCCTCCACTTT.

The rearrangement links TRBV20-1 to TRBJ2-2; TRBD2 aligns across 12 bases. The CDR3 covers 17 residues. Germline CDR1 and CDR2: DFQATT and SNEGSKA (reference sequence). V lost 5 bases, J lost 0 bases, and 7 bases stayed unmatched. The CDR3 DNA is TGCAGTGCTCGGGGACTAGCGGGCCTCGCGAACACCGGGGAGCTGTTTTTT. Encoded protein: CSARGLAGLANTGELFF.

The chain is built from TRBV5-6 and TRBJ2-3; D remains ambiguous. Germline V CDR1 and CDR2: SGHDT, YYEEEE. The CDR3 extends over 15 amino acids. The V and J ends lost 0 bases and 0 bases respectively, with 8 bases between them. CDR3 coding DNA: TGTGCCAGCAGCTTGGGCCCCTATAGCACAGATACGCAGTATTTT. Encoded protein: CASSLGPYSTDTQYF.

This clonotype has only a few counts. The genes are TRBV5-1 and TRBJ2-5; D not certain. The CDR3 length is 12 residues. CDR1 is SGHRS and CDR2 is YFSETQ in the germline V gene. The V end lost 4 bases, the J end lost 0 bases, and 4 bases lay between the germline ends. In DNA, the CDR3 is TGCGCCAGCAGCATAGACCAAGAGACCCAGTACTTC. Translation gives CASSIDQETQYF. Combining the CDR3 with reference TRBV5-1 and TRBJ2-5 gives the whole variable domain KAGVTQTPRYLIKTRGQQVTLSCSPISGHRSVSWYQQTPGQGLQFLFEYFSETQRNKGNFPGRFSGRQFSNSRSEMNVSTLELGDSALYLCASSIDQETQYFGPGTRLLVL.

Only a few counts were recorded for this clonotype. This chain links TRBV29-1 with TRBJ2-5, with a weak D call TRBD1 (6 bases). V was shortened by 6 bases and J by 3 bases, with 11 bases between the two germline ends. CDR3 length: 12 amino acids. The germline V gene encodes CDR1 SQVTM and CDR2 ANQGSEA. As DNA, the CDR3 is TGCAGCGTCCGGACAGAGGAAGAGACCCAGTACTTC. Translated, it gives CSVRTEEETQYF.

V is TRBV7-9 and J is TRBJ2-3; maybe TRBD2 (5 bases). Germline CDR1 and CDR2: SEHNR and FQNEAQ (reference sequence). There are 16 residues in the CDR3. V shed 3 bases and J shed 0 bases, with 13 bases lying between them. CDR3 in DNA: TGTGCCAGCAGCTTGCAGCGGAGCCCTAGCACAGATACGCAGTATTTT. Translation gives CASSLQRSPSTDTQYF.

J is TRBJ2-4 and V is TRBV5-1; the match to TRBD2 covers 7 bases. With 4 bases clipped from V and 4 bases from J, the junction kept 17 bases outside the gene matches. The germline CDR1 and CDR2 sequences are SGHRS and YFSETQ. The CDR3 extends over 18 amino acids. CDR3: CASSPWGGSTNVKNIQYF. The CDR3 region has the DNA TGCGCCAGCAGCCCCTGGGGGGGATCGACAAACGTGAAAAACATTCAGTACTTC.

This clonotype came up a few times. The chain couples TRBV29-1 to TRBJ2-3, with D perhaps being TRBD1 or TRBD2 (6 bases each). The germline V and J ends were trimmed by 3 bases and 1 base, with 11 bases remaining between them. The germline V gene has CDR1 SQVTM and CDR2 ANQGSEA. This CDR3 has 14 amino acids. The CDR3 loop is CSVEAGEGTDTQYF. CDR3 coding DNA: TGCAGCGTTGAGGCAGGGGAGGGCACAGATACGCAGTATTTT.

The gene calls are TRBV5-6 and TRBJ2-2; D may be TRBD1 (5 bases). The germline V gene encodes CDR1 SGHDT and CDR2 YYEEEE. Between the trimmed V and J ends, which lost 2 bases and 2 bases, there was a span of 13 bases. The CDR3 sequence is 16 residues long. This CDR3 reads CASSFWQGLNTGELFF. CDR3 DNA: TGTGCCAGCAGCTTCTGGCAGGGATTAAACACCGGGGAGCTGTTTTTT.